A selection of T cell receptor beta chains follows, all from one sample in a study of T cells in Graves' hyperthyroidism and ophthalmopathy. MiXCR, run by TCRdb on the multiplex PCR reads, gives a single entry per CDR3 protein. The sample lists more than 550,000 distinct CDR3 sequences; roughly 46% were seen once. Sequenced sample: peripheral blood or thyroid tissue (not recorded which). The receptor source for this set is an adult man with Graves' disease, either hyperthyroidism or ophthalmopathy (not recorded which). Both conserved end residues are part of each CDR3. D genes are given only for firm matches. Clone size is given for some rows only: seen once, a few or many times, or a class if the clone is expanded.

>TRBV20-1|TRBJ1-4|NA|TRBD1
TGCAGTGCTAAGAAGCTAGGGACAGATAATGAAAAACTGTTTTTT
CSAKKLGTDNEKLFF
>TRBV20-1|TRBJ1-2|NA|NA
TGCAGTGCTAGAGAGGGGGCCACGGACTATGGCTACACCTTC
CSAREGATDYGYTF
>TRBV2|TRBJ1-2|NA|NA
TGTGCCATCGAAACGCGGGCTAACTATGGCTACACCTTC
CAIETRANYGYTF
>TRBV10-2|TRBJ1-5|NA|NA
TGCGCCAGCAGTGAGTCAGGGCTTGGCAATCAGCCCCAGCATTTT
CASSESGLGNQPQHF
>TRBV7-9|TRBJ2-7|many|NA
TGTGCCAGCAGCTTAGAGTCAGGGATCTCCTACGAGCAGTACTTC
CASSLESGISYEQYF
>TRBV10-3|TRBJ1-5|NA|TRBD1
TGTGCCATCAGTGGGACAGGGGTGTTAAGGAGCAATCAGCCCCAGCATTTT
CAISGTGVLRSNQPQHF
>TRBV2|TRBJ1-1|NA|NA
TGTGCCAGCAGTGATAGAATATACACTGAAGCTTTCTTT
CASSDRIYTEAFF
>TRBV29-1|TRBJ2-5|many|NA
TGCAGCGTTGGACTAGTGGGTTCACAAGAGACCCAGTACTTC
CSVGLVGSQETQYF
>TRBV7-4|TRBJ1-6|NA|NA
TGTGCCAGCAGCTTAGCGTGGGGGAAACGCCTCCACTTT
CASSLAWGKRLHF
>TRBV2|TRBJ2-3|NA|NA
TGTGCCAGCAGTGATGAGGGAGAGGGAGATACGCAGTATTTT
CASSDEGEGDTQYF